Below, one T cell receptor beta chain is given with its context. It was within 2 weeks before study entry that exposed participants met a COVID-19 case. The source of the sample is a study of blood T cell repertoires in COVID-19. Assay used: immunoSEQ multiplex PCR; TCRdb lists only in-frame clones, some missing. The repertoire holds around 250,000 clones, approximately 89% seen once, with less than 3.5% in the top ten. The germline V gene encodes CDR1 MGHRA and CDR2 YSYEKL. The CDR3 spans 17 residues. V lost 0 bases, J lost 0 bases, and 12 bases lay in between. This receptor was obtained from a man aged 40-50 years who had been exposed to COVID-19. The chain combines TRBV4-1 with TRBJ1-5; D is unresolved. What was sequenced was PBMCs or T cells enriched from blood (not recorded which). CDR3 coding DNA: TGCGCCAGCAGCCAAGAGGCATTACAGATTAGCAATCAGCCCCAGCATTTT. Protein sequence: CASSQEALQISNQPQHF.